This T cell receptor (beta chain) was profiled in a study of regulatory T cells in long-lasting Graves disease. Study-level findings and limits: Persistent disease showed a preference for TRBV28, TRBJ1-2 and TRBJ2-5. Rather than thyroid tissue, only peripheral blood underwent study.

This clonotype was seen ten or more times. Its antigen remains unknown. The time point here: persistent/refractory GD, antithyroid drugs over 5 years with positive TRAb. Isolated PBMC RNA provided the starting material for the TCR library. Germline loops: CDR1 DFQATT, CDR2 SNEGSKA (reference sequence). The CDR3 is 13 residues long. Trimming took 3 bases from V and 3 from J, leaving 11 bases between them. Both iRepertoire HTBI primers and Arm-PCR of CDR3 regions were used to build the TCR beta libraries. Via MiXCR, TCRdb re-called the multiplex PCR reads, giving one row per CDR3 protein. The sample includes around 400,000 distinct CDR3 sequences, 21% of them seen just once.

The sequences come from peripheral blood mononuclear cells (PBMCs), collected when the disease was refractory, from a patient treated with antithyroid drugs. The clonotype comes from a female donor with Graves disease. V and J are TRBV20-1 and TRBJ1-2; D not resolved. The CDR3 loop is CSARNRTDYGYTF. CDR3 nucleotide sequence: TGCAGTGCTAGGAATAGGACGGACTATGGCTACACCTTC.